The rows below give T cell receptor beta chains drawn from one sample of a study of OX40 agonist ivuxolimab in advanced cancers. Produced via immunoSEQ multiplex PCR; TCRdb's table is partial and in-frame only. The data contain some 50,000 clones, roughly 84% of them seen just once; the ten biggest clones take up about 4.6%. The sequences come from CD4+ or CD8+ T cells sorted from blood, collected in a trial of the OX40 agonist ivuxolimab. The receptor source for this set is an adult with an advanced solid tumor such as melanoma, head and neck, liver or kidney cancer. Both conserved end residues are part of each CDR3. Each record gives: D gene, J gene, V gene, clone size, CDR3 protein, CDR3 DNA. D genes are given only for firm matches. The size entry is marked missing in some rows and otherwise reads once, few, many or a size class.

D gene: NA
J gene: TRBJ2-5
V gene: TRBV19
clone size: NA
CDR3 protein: CASTKGGGQETQYF
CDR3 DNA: TGTGCCAGTACCAAAGGGGGGGGGCAGGAGACCCAGTACTTC

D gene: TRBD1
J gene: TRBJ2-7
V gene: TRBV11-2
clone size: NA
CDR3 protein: CASTERGTGFYEQYF
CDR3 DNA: TGTGCCAGCACCGAACGGGGGACAGGGTTCTACGAGCAGTACTTC

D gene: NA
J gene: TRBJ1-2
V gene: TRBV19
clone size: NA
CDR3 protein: CASSLAGRREGYTF
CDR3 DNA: TGTGCCAGTAGTTTGGCAGGGCGCCGTGAGGGCTACACCTTC

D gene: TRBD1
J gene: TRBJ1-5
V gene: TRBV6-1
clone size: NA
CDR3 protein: CASRLTGGSGQPQHF
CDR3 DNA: TGTGCCAGCAGACTAACAGGGGGCTCTGGTCAGCCCCAGCATTTT

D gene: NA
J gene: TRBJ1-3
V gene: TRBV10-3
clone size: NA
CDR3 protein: CAISDFSPFSGNTIYF
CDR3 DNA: TGTGCCATCAGTGATTTCAGTCCATTCTCTGGAAACACCATATATTTT

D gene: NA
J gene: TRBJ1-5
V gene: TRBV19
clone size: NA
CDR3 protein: CASSMSGNQPQHF
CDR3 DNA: TGTGCCAGTAGTATGTCGGGAAATCAGCCCCAGCATTTT

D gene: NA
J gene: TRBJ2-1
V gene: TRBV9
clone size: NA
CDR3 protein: CASSVGQLSHNEQFF
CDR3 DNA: TGTGCCAGCAGCGTAGGGCAGTTATCCCACAATGAGCAGTTCTTC

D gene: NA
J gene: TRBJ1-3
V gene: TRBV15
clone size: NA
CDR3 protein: CATSRSLSGSGNTIYF
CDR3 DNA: TGTGCCACCAGCAGATCCCTCTCTGGTAGCGGAAACACCATATATTTT

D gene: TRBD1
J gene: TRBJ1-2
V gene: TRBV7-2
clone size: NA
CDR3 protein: CASSPGQGEYGYTF
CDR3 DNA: TGTGCCAGCAGCCCGGGACAGGGGGAATACGGCTACACCTTC

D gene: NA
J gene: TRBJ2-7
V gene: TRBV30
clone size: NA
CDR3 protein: CAWRPEREQYF
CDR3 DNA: TGTGCCTGGAGACCCGAGCGCGAGCAGTACTTC

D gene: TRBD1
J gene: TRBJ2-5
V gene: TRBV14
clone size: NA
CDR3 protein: CASSRVGTGSETQYF
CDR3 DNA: TGTGCCAGCAGCCGCGTAGGGACAGGGTCTGAGACCCAGTACTTC

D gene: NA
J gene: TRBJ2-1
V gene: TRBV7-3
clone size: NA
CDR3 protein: CASSSGKGEQFF
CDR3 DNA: TGTGCCAGCAGCTCCGGGAAGGGGGAGCAGTTCTTC

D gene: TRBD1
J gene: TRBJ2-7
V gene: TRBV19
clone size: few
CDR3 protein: CASSSQTGDAYEQYF
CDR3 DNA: TGTGCCAGTAGTAGCCAGACAGGGGATGCCTACGAGCAGTACTTC

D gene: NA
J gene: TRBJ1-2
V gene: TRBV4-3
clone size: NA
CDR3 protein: CASSQEQSYGYTF
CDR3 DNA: TGCGCCAGCAGCCAAGAACAGTCCTATGGCTACACCTTC

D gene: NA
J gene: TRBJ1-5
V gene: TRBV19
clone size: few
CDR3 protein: CASTQGRRPQHF
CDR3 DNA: TGTGCCAGTACCCAGGGACGTCGGCCCCAGCATTTT

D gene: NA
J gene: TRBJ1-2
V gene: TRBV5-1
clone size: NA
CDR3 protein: CASTPGGRGVGYGYTF
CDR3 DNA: TGCGCCAGCACCCCCGGGGGCAGGGGAGTGGGATATGGCTACACCTTC

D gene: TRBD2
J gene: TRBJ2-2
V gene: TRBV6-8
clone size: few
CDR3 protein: CASNPPGLAGIENGELFF
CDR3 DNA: TGTGCCAGCAATCCCCCGGGGCTAGCGGGAATCGAGAACGGGGAGCTGTTTTTT

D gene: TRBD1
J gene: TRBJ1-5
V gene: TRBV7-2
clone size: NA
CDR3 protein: CASSLGGQGRQPQHF
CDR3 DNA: TGTGCCAGCAGCTTAGGGGGACAGGGACGTCAGCCCCAGCATTTT

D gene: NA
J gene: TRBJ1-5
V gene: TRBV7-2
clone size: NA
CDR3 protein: CASSLSSNQPQHF
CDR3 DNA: TGTGCCAGCAGCTTATCCAGCAATCAGCCCCAGCATTTT

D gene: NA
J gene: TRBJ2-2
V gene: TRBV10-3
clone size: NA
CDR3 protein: CAISVRGDGTGELFF
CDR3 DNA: TGTGCCATCAGTGTTCGCGGGGATGGGACCGGGGAGCTGTTTTTT

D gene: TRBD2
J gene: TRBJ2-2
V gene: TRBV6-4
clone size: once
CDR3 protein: CASSDSSGTNTGELFF
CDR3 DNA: TGTGCCAGCAGTGACTCGAGCGGGACGAACACCGGGGAGCTGTTTTTT

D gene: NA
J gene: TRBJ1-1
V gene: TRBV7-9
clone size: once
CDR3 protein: CASSLVKVPDTEAFF
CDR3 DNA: TGTGCCAGCAGCTTAGTAAAGGTCCCCGATACTGAAGCTTTCTTT

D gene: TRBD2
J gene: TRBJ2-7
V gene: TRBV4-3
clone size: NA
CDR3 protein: CASSQDFTSGSYEQYF
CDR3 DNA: TGCGCCAGCAGCCAAGATTTCACTAGCGGGAGTTACGAGCAGTACTTC